Presented here are 27 T cell receptor beta chains from one specimen sequenced in a study of metastatic and nonmetastatic thyroid tumors. All patients were treatment-naive before thyroid surgery. TCRdb reanalyzed the PCR reads via MiXCR. The sample includes 43,000 or so clones, 4% to 5% of them seen just once. The sequenced material came from blood. Every receptor here comes from a female donor with papillary thyroid cancer or a benign thyroid nodule (not recorded which). Some clones in this sample may be carry-over from other donors' samples.

This clone was counted only a few times. The V gene is TRBV2, the J gene TRBJ1-2; 8 bases are shared with TRBD1. Per the germline V gene, CDR1 is SNHLY and CDR2 is FYNNEI. The CDR3 length is 15 residues. V trimming: 8 bases; J trimming: 6 bases; junction bases outside the gene matches: 14. The CDR3, as DNA: TGTGCCAGCGGCGGCGCTGGACAGGGAGACGATGGCTACACCTTC. Translating it yields CASGGAGQGDDGYTF.

This clone was detected a few times. No conserved phenylalanine or tryptophan ends this CDR3, so it is likely a read error. The chain couples TRBV6-2 or TRBV6-3 to TRBJ1-2; possibly TRBD1 for D (6 bases). Per the germline V gene, CDR1 is MNHEY and CDR2 is SVGEGT. The CDR3 runs to 14 residues. The CDR3 sequence: CASGYRDRIYGYTS. CDR3 DNA: TGTGCCAGCGGTTACCGCGACAGGATCTATGGCTACACCTCC.

Many counts were recorded for this clone. This chain joins TRBV9 and TRBJ2-1; 7 bases map to TRBD1. Germline loops: CDR1 SGDLS, CDR2 YYNGEE. The CDR3 runs 15 residues. The junction had 7 bases not matched to a gene; V was cut back by 3 bases and J by 4 bases. For the CDR3, the DNA is TGTGCCAGCAGCGGCCGACAGGGCGAATACAATGAGCAGTTCTTC. This gives the protein CASSGRQGEYNEQFF.

This clone was seen at least ten times. The chain combines TRBV7-9 with TRBJ2-1; TRBD2 matches 7 bases. V gave up 4 bases and J gave up 10 bases; unmatched junction bases: 19. The CDR3 covers 17 residues. Per the germline V gene, CDR1 is SEHNR and CDR2 is FQNEAQ (reference sequence). The CDR3: CASSSRRESSPAPEQFF. DNA of the CDR3: TGTGCCAGCAGCTCCCGGCGGGAGTCTTCACCAGCACCCGAGCAGTTCTTC. The full variable domain, in which reference TRBV7-9 and TRBJ2-1 provide the parts outside the CDR3, is DTGVSQNPRHKITKRGQNVTFRCDPISEHNRLYWYRQTLGQGPEFLTYFQNEAQLEKSRLLSDRFSAERPKGSFSTLEIQRTEQGDSAMYLCASSSRRESSPAPEQFFGPGTRLTVL.

This chain joins TRBV28 and TRBJ1-2, with 9 bases that match TRBD1. The CDR3 length is 15 residues. V was clipped by 4 bases and J by 7 bases; unmatched bases: 10. Germline V CDR1 and CDR2: MDHEN, SYDVKM. The CDR3 bases are TGTGCCAGCAGTTGGGGGACAGGGAAACTAGGTGGCTACACCTTC. This codes for CASSWGTGKLGGYTF.

This clone turned up a few times. V gene TRBV15 combines with J gene TRBJ2-7, with 8 bases matching TRBD1. From germline, CDR1 is LNHNV and CDR2 YYDKDF (reference sequence). This CDR3 is 15 amino acids long. V lost 1 base and J lost 4; bases outside the gene matches: 6. CDR3 nucleotides: TGTGCCACCAGCAGAGGACAGGGGAGATGGTACGAGCAGTACTTC. It encodes CATSRGQGRWYEQYF.

The chain couples TRBV6-2 or TRBV6-3 to TRBJ2-3; D is perhaps TRBD2 (6 bases). The CDR3 loop spans 16 amino acids. From germline, CDR1 is MNHEY and CDR2 SVGEGT. V lost 4 bases to trimming and J lost 3 bases, with 17 bases between them. CDR3 DNA: TGTGCCAGCAGTTCCGGTGGGGGGACTTGGACAGATACGCAGTATTTT. Amino acids: CASSSGGGTWTDTQYF.

This clone appeared a few times. The chain carries TRBV11-3 and TRBJ1-1; D is unclear. Per the germline V gene, CDR1 is SGHNT and CDR2 is YENEEA. Trimming removed 4 bases from V and 2 bases from J, with 8 bases in between. This CDR3 has 13 amino acids. Here the CDR3 DNA reads TGTGCCAGCAGCTCCTGGACTAACACTGAAGCTTTCTTT. It is translated as CASSSWTNTEAFF.

The V call is TRBV20-1, the J call TRBJ2-5; 9 nucleotides line up with TRBD2. The CDR3 totals 16 residues. V was pared by 5 bases and J by 8 bases, with 18 bases of the junction left unmatched. CDR1 and CDR2 (germline): DFQATT, SNEGSKA (reference sequence). Written as DNA, the CDR3 is TGCAGTGCTTACCATAGCGGGAGCTCTGCCTTCTATACCCAGTACTTC. As protein: CSAYHSGSSAFYTQYF.

This clone has ten or more counts. The rearrangement uses TRBV4-1 and TRBJ2-7; TRBD2 agrees at 8 bases. Per germline, CDR1 MGHRA and CDR2 YSYEKL. The CDR3 is made up of 15 amino acids. Germline trimming cut 4 bases from V and 3 bases from J; bases unmatched to any gene: 8. In DNA, the CDR3 is TGCGCCAGCAGCCGGGCCAGCGGGGGAAACTACGAGCAGTACTTC. Residues: CASSRASGGNYEQYF.

This clone was recorded many times. The J gene is TRBJ2-2, the V gene TRBV6-4; weak D call: TRBD1 (6 bases). Trimming took 4 bases from V and 3 from J, leaving 6 bases between them. Germline loops: CDR1 MRHNA, CDR2 SNTAGT. The CDR3 extends over 13 amino acids. This chain's CDR3 is CASSAGDTGELFF. CDR3 bases: TGTGCCAGCAGTGCAGGGGACACCGGGGAGCTGTTTTTT.

This clone was seen ten or more times. The V call is TRBV10-3, the J call TRBJ1-5, with D tentatively TRBD1 (5 bases). CDR1 and CDR2 (germline): ENHRY, SYGVKD. Between the trimmed V and J ends, which lost 2 bases and 2 bases, there was a span of 7 bases. The CDR3 is 14 residues long. The CDR3 protein is CAISEVGGNQPQHF. The CDR3 region has the DNA TGTGCCATCAGTGAGGTGGGGGGCAATCAGCCCCAGCATTTT.

The table lists this clone with a few counts. The genes are TRBV9 and TRBJ2-2; D not certain. The CDR3 is made up of 14 amino acids. Germline values: CDR1 SGDLS, CDR2 YYNGEE. Trimming cost V 0 bases and J 4 bases, with 7 bases left between them. CDR3 sequence (DNA): TGTGCCAGCAGCGTAGAGGGTCTCACCGGGGAGCTGTTTTTT. As protein: CASSVEGLTGELFF.

This clone was recorded at least ten times. The V call is TRBV20-1, the J call TRBJ1-1, with unresolved D. The CDR3 consists of 13 residues. V dropped 1 base and J dropped 8 bases, with 14 bases sitting between them. Germline V gene sequence: CDR1 DFQATT, CDR2 SNEGSKA (reference sequence). The CDR3 nucleotides are TGCAGTGCTAGAGGGGTCGGTCAGTCAGAAGCTTTCTTT. Its protein product is CSARGVGQSEAFF.

The table lists this clone with a few counts. V usage is TRBV18 and J usage is TRBJ1-4, with TRBD1 matching 8 bases. CDR3 length: 15 amino acids. CDR1 and CDR2 from the germline V gene are KGHSH and LQKENI. The V and J ends lost 3 bases and 7 bases, in that order; junction bases with no gene match: 7. CDR3 residues: CASSPLQGVGEKLFF. The DNA for the CDR3 is TGTGCCAGCTCACCCCTACAGGGGGTGGGTGAAAAACTGTTTTTT.

This clone has ten or more counts. Different DNA sequences within this sample yield the same CDR3. This rearrangement joins TRBV7-9 to TRBJ1-1; 8 bases are a match to TRBD1. The CDR3 consists of 15 residues. J lost 3 bases, V lost 1 base, and 4 bases had no gene match. CDR1 is SEHNR and CDR2 is FQNEAQ in the germline V gene (reference sequence). The CDR3 nucleotides are TGTGCCAGCAGCTTAGAGTCAGGGGGCTACACTGAAGCTTTCTTT. This gives the protein CASSLESGGYTEAFF.

This clone was detected ten times or more. The chain combines TRBV28 with TRBJ2-2; 7 nucleotides line up with TRBD1. Germline V gives CDR1 MDHEN, CDR2 SYDVKM. The CDR3 covers 14 residues. The V segment lost 8 bases and the J segment 0 bases; nucleotides outside the gene matches: 3. The DNA of the CDR3 is TGTGCCAGCGCTGGGACAGCGAACACCGGGGAGCTGTTTTTT. Protein sequence: CASAGTANTGELFF.

This clone was seen at least ten times. This rearrangement joins TRBV16 to TRBJ2-5; D possibly corresponds to TRBD1 (6 bases). Germline V gene lookup returns CDR1 KGHSY and CDR2 FQNENV. V shed 0 bases and J shed 5 bases, with 13 bases lying between them. The CDR3 covers 15 residues. The CDR3 DNA sequence: TGTGCCAGCAGCCAATCTGGGGGCGCGGGTGAGACCCAGTACTTC. Translation: CASSQSGGAGETQYF.

The sample holds a few counts of this clone. V gene TRBV6-2 or TRBV6-3 combines with J gene TRBJ2-3; TRBD2 is a possible D gene (6 bases). V shed 6 bases and J shed 6 bases, with 16 bases lying between them. The CDR3 is made up of 14 amino acids. Germline V gene data show CDR1 as MNHEY and CDR2 as SVGEGT. CDR3 protein: CASSKDYQWDTQYF. Here the CDR3 DNA reads TGTGCCAGCAGCAAGGACTACCAGTGGGATACGCAGTATTTT.

About this clone itself: This may arise from a read error, as a much more abundant clone is one base away. Other DNA sequences from this sample encode an identical CDR3 as well. CDR3 loop: CASSPPGTAIKMQYF. In nucleotides, the CDR3 is TGTGCCAGCTCACCACCCGGGACGGCGATAAAGATGCAGTACTTC. The chain has TRBV18 and TRBJ2-7, with D perhaps assigned TRBD1 or TRBD2 (5 bases each). Deletions cut 0 bases from V and 9 bases from J, with 18 bases between. Per germline, CDR1 KGHSH and CDR2 LQKENI. This CDR3 contains 15 residues.

In its sample, this clone was seen many times. This same CDR3 is encoded by further DNA sequences in the sample. This chain connects TRBV20-1 to TRBJ2-2, with D perhaps matching TRBD2 (5 bases). The length of the CDR3 is 15 residues. From germline, CDR1 is DFQATT and CDR2 SNEGSKA (reference sequence). Between the trimmed V and J ends, which lost 2 bases and 0 bases, there was a span of 10 bases. CDR3 sequence reads: CSARREEANTGELFF. In DNA form, the CDR3 reads TGCAGTGCTAGACGCGAGGAGGCGAACACCGGGGAGCTGTTTTTT.

This clone was detected ten times or more. The CDR3 here is CASSLGRDSNYNEQFF. The CDR3 DNA follows: TGCGCCAGCAGCTTGGGGCGGGACAGCAATTACAATGAGCAGTTCTTC. The chain joins TRBV5-1 to TRBJ2-1; weak D call: TRBD1 (7 bases). CDR1 and CDR2 (germline): SGHRS, YFSETQ. The V and J ends lost 0 bases and 4 bases respectively, with 14 bases between them. The CDR3 length is 16 residues. The entire variable domain, with the rest obtained from reference TRBV5-1 and TRBJ2-1, is as follows: KAGVTQTPRYLIKTRGQQVTLSCSPISGHRSVSWYQQTPGQGLQFLFEYFSETQRNKGNFPGRFSGRQFSNSRSEMNVSTLELGDSALYLCASSLGRDSNYNEQFFGPGTRLTVL.

The chain links TRBV5-1 to TRBJ2-3; D call uncertain. Trimming removed 0 bases at V and 0 bases at J, with 8 bases between. CDR1 and CDR2 from the germline V gene are SGHRS and YFSETQ. This CDR3 spans 15 amino acids. The CDR3 region is CASSLAWSSTDTQYF. The CDR3 DNA reads TGCGCCAGCAGCTTGGCCTGGAGTAGCACAGATACGCAGTATTTT.

This clone was detected many times. The chain employs TRBV19 and TRBJ2-5, with 16 bases matching TRBD2. The V and J ends lost 5 bases and 5 bases, in that order; junction bases with no gene match: 8. This CDR3 is built from 17 residues. CDR1 is LNHDA, CDR2 SQIVND, per germline (reference sequence). In DNA form, the CDR3 reads TGTGCCAGTAGTCCTCTGGGACTAGCGGGAGGGCAGGAGACCCAGTACTTC. Translation gives CASSPLGLAGGQETQYF.

This clone occurred many times. The chain links TRBV29-1 to TRBJ2-1; 7 bases are shared with TRBD2. The germline gives CDR1 SQVTM, CDR2 ANQGSEA. The V segment lost 6 bases and the J segment 3 bases; nucleotides outside the gene matches: 11. This CDR3 has 15 amino acids. As DNA, the CDR3 is TGCAGCGTCGCGAGACTAGCCGGCGTCTACAATGAGCAGTTCTTC. Its protein product is CSVARLAGVYNEQFF.

This clone was counted ten times or more. This sample includes further DNA sequences coding for the same CDR3. The chain recombines TRBV28 with TRBJ1-2; D is undetermined. Between the trimmed V and J ends, which lost 3 bases and 6 bases, there was a span of 8 bases. In germline, CDR1 is MDHEN, CDR2 SYDVKM. This CDR3 has 12 residues. CDR3 DNA sequence: TGTGCCAGCAGTTTCGGAGGTGATGGCTACACCTTC. This sequence encodes CASSFGGDGYTF.

V usage is TRBV6-2 or TRBV6-3 and J usage is TRBJ2-1; D may be TRBD1 (6 bases). The CDR3 has 13 residues. Per germline, CDR1 MNHEY and CDR2 SVGEGT. The V and J ends lost 4 bases and 4 bases respectively, with 8 bases between them. The CDR3 DNA sequence: TGTGCCAGCAGTTGGGACACTTACAATGAGCAGTTCTTC. This gives the protein CASSWDTYNEQFF.